This T cell receptor beta chain was sequenced for a study of T cell responses to AZD1222 COVID-19 vaccine. Study-wide results and limits: Once two AZD1222 doses were given, Spike-specific TCR breadth and depth went up. Without day 14 samples, only post-peak T cell repertoires were studied. Recipients of AZD1222 seropositive at baseline numbered only 5 to 7.

CDR1 and CDR2 (germline): SGHRS, YFSETQ. The V and J ends lost 0 bases and 2 bases respectively, with 18 bases between them. This CDR3 has 17 residues. Points on this clone: The antigen remains unidentified.

Assay used: immunoSEQ multiplex PCR; TCRdb lists only in-frame clones, some missing. The sample gives about 130,000 clones, more than 85% of which show up once; more than 3% is in the top ten. Source: peripheral blood, taken on day 0 of AZD1222 vaccination. This rearrangement joins TRBV5-1 to TRBJ2-7; D may be TRBD1 (6 bases). The clonotype was recovered from an adult in good health. The CDR3 coding sequence is TGCGCCAGCAGCTTGGAGCCGACAGGCTCGAGCCCCTACGAGCAGTACTTC. Amino acid sequence: CASSLEPTGSSPYEQYF.